A single sample gave rise to the 31 T cell receptor beta chains below, sequenced in a study of T cells after yellow fever vaccination. One entry per CDR3 protein results from TCRdb running MiXCR on the 5' RACE reads. The sample carries 500,000 to 650,000 distinct CDR3 sequences, about 15% recorded once. Material: PBMCs, obtained 5 days after the first yellow fever vaccination. The origin of the receptors is a man aged 18 to 30 who received the YFV17D yellow fever vaccine.

This clonotype was seen a handful of times. The genes are TRBV18 and TRBJ2-3, with 7 bases matching TRBD1. Germline assignment: CDR1 KGHSH and CDR2 LQKENI. V lost 1 base, J lost 6 bases, and 19 bases stayed unmatched. This CDR3 is built from 19 residues. The CDR3 DNA sequence: TGTGCCAGCTCACCACTCAGATTGACAGGGCCCGATATTTACGATACGCAGTATTTT. Protein product: CASSPLRLTGPDIYDTQYF.

The chain has TRBV7-6 and TRBJ2-6; D might be TRBD1 (6 bases). CDR3 length: 15 residues. V lost 1 base, J lost 8 bases, and 12 bases lay in between. Germline values: CDR1 SGHVS, CDR2 FNYEAQ. CDR3 sequence reads: CASSLGTAFTNVLTF. The CDR3 nucleotides read TGTGCCAGCAGCTTAGGGACAGCTTTTACCAACGTCCTGACTTTC.

In this sample, this clonotype turned up many times. The CDR3 DNA reads TGTGCCAGCAGCGGCTACAGGGCCCACTATGGCTACACCTTC. It codes for CASSGYRAHYGYTF. V and J are TRBV7-9 and TRBJ1-2, with D possibly matching TRBD1 (6 bases). Trimming removed 5 bases from V and 3 bases from J, with 13 bases in between. The CDR3 totals 14 residues. Germline CDR1 is SEHNR and CDR2 is FQNEAQ (reference sequence). Drawing the rest from reference TRBV7-9 and TRBJ1-2, the complete variable domain is DTGVSQNPRHKITKRGQNVTFRCDPISEHNRLYWYRQTLGQGPEFLTYFQNEAQLEKSRLLSDRFSAERPKGSFSTLEIQRTEQGDSAMYLCASSGYRAHYGYTFGSGTRLTVV.

This clonotype was seen only a few times. The V gene is TRBV25-1, the J gene TRBJ2-3; 11 nucleotides align to TRBD2. Germline lookup yields CDR1 MGHDK and CDR2 SYGVNS. J was trimmed by 0 bases and V by 4 bases; bases with no gene match: 3. This CDR3 has 16 amino acids. The CDR3 spells CASSGLAGFSTDTQYF. CDR3 DNA: TGTGCCAGCAGTGGACTAGCGGGGTTTAGCACAGATACGCAGTATTTT.

This clonotype appeared many times. The junction does not match germline at one end; this may be a read error. The rearrangement uses TRBV5-1 and TRBJ2-3, with TRBD2 matching over 16 bases. The length of the CDR3 is 17 residues. The germline V gene encodes CDR1 SGHRS and CDR2 YFSETQ. The CDR3 DNA is TGTGCCAGCAGCTTGGGACTAGCGGGGGGGCTGACAGATACGCAGTATTTT. It translates to CASSLGLAGGLTDTQYF.

The rearrangement uses TRBV5-6 and TRBJ2-2; 10 bases align to TRBD1. V dropped 4 bases and J dropped 3; count of bases not matched to a gene: 6. This CDR3 spans 16 amino acids. Germline CDR1 is SGHDT and CDR2 is YYEEEE. Here the CDR3 reads CASSLDRGTHTGELFF. Written as DNA, the CDR3 is TGTGCCAGCAGCCTGGACAGGGGGACGCACACCGGGGAGCTGTTTTTT.

This clonotype was counted between two and nine times. This rearrangement joins TRBV18 to TRBJ1-6; TRBD1 is a possible D gene (6 bases). Germline CDR1 is KGHSH and CDR2 is LQKENI. Trimming cost V 3 bases and J 6 bases, with 12 bases left between them. This CDR3 has 15 residues. This CDR3 reads CASSPQGITNSPLHF. The CDR3 DNA follows: TGTGCCAGCTCACCCCAGGGGATAACTAATTCACCCCTCCACTTT.

V and J are TRBV7-8 and TRBJ1-6, with 8 bases identical to TRBD1. Germline trimming cut 5 bases from V and 9 bases from J; bases unmatched to any gene: 9. The CDR3 is 15 amino acids. From germline, CDR1 is SGHVS and CDR2 FQNEAQ. Here the CDR3 DNA reads TGTGCCAGCAGCCCGGACAGGGAGGTACTTTCACCCCTCCACTTT. It specifies CASSPDREVLSPLHF.

This clonotype was detected a few times. For the CDR3, the DNA is TGTGCCAGCAGCGTAGCGGGCAGCGGGGGGTTGGATGAGCAGTTCTTC. Translating gives CASSVAGSGGLDEQFF. V is TRBV9 and J is TRBJ2-1; 9 bases agree with TRBD2. With 0 bases clipped from V and 8 bases from J, the junction kept 9 bases outside the gene matches. Per the germline V gene, CDR1 is SGDLS and CDR2 is YYNGEE. CDR3 length: 16 residues.

This clonotype was counted a few times. The chain links TRBV12-3 or TRBV12-4 to TRBJ2-6, with 7 positions matching TRBD1. Unmatched junction bases numbered 7, after V lost 5 bases and J lost 0 bases. The CDR3 has 17 amino acids. The CDR3 region has the DNA TGTGCCAGCAGTCCCGGACAGGAAATCTCTGGGGCCAACGTCCTGACTTTC. It is translated as CASSPGQEISGANVLTF.

A few counts support this clonotype. This chain uses TRBV4-2 with TRBJ1-6, with unresolved D. V lost 2 bases to trimming and J lost 0 bases, with 8 bases between them. From germline, CDR1 is LGHNA and CDR2 YNFKEQ. The CDR3 has 16 residues. CDR3 coding DNA: TGTGCCAGCAGCCAAAACCTCAACTCCTATAATTCACCCCTCCACTTT. Its protein is CASSQNLNSYNSPLHF.

Points on this clonotype: Mismatch with germline at one junction end may stem from a read error. The rearrangement uses TRBV20-1 and TRBJ2-7, with TRBD1 as a possible D gene (6 bases). This CDR3 is built from 11 residues. Per the germline V gene, CDR1 is DFQATT and CDR2 is SNEGSKA (reference sequence). The CDR3: CSGTQGVERYF. The CDR3 DNA follows: TGCAGTGGTACACAGGGTGTCGAGCGGTACTTC.

V and J are TRBV3-1 and TRBJ2-1, with D possibly being TRBD2 (5 bases). Trimming cost V 11 bases and J 6 bases, with 20 bases left between them. The CDR3 extends over 14 amino acids. In germline, CDR1 is LGHDT, CDR2 YNNKEL (reference sequence). This CDR3 is CAAATGNGLNEQFF. CDR3 nucleotides: TGTGCCGCAGCAACCGGGAACGGACTCAATGAGCAGTTCTTC.

This clonotype occurred a few times. The chain couples TRBV6-5 to TRBJ2-5; D perhaps matches TRBD2 (5 bases). CDR1 is MNHEY and CDR2 is SVGAGI in the germline V gene. The CDR3 has 15 residues. V was pared by 2 bases and J by 5 bases, with 15 bases between. The CDR3 DNA sequence: TGTGCCAGCAGTTACCTTTGGCGGGTCGGGGAGACCCAGTACTTC. It is translated as CASSYLWRVGETQYF.

This clonotype showed up just a few times. The chain recombines TRBV7-9 with TRBJ2-3; 12 bases map to TRBD2. The trim removed 5 bases at V and 4 bases at J, leaving 7 bases unmatched. The CDR3 extends over 16 amino acids. Germline V CDR1 and CDR2: SEHNR, FQNEAQ (reference sequence). The CDR3 DNA is TGTGCCAGCAGCCCTCCTAGCGGGGGGGCAGCAGATACGCAGTATTTT. Its translation is CASSPPSGGAADTQYF.

This chain uses TRBV5-6 with TRBJ1-2; D uncertain. The CDR3 sequence is 14 residues long. Trimming shortened V by 3 bases and J by 3 bases, and 12 bases separated the two germline ends. Germline values: CDR1 SGHDT, CDR2 YYEEEE. CDR3 region: CASSSQEGDYGYTF. CDR3 nucleotide sequence: TGTGCCAGCAGCTCCCAGGAGGGCGACTATGGCTACACCTTC.

V and J are TRBV28 and TRBJ1-1; D is uncertain. CDR1 and CDR2 from the germline V gene are MDHEN and SYDVKM. Trimming pared 11 bases from V and 6 bases from J, leaving 19 bases between. The CDR3 covers 13 residues. The CDR3 spells CACAQTVSAEAFF. The CDR3 region has the DNA TGTGCCTGTGCTCAGACCGTTAGCGCTGAAGCTTTCTTT.

This clonotype was picked up a small number of times. The chain carries TRBV12-3 or TRBV12-4 and TRBJ1-2; possible D gene TRBD1, 6 bases. The CDR3 spans 14 residues. V was cut by 2 bases and J by 8 bases, with 15 bases left in between. The CDR3 DNA follows: TGTGCCAGCAGTTTACAGGGGTTAGTCTACGGCTACACCTTC. This sequence encodes CASSLQGLVYGYTF.

The chain carries TRBV12-3 or TRBV12-4 and TRBJ1-2; D unclear. The V end lost 5 bases, the J end lost 2 bases, and 12 bases lay between the germline ends. The length of the CDR3 is 14 residues. The CDR3 reads CASSGDITNYGYTF. The CDR3 coding sequence is TGTGCCAGCAGTGGAGACATAACCAACTATGGCTACACCTTC.

This clonotype was seen only a few times. This rearrangement joins TRBV5-1 to TRBJ2-7; 9 nucleotides align to TRBD1. The CDR3 contains 16 residues. Germline V CDR1 and CDR2: SGHRS, YFSETQ. Losses at the gene ends were 0 bases for V and 2 bases for J; bases not matched to a gene: 6. The DNA for the CDR3 is TGCGCCAGCAGCTTGGTTTTAGGGACAGGGACCTACGAGCAGTACTTC. It encodes CASSLVLGTGTYEQYF.

There are a few counts of this clonotype. The chain combines TRBV28 with TRBJ2-7; D is tentatively TRBD1 or TRBD2 (5 bases each). The germline V gene encodes CDR1 MDHEN and CDR2 SYDVKM. V was shortened by 2 bases and J by 0 bases, with 14 bases between the two germline ends. This CDR3 spans 16 amino acids. The CDR3 sequence: CASSLRPGASSYEQYV. The DNA of the CDR3 is TGTGCCAGCAGTTTACGCCCCGGGGCCAGCTCCTACGAGCAGTACGTC.

This clonotype was detected a few times. The chain carries TRBV18 and TRBJ2-3, with 12 nucleotides matching TRBD2. The CDR3 contains 16 residues. CDR1 and CDR2 from the germline V gene are KGHSH and LQKENI. J was trimmed by 1 base and V by 3 bases; bases with no gene match: 2. The CDR3 here is CASSPWTSGGTDTQYF. CDR3 nucleotides: TGTGCCAGCTCACCTTGGACTAGCGGGGGCACAGATACGCAGTATTTT. The whole variable domain, remainder taken from reference TRBV18 and TRBJ2-3, is NAGVMQNPRHLVRRRGQEARLRCSPMKGHSHVYWYRQLPEEGLKFMVYLQKENIIDESGMPKERFSAEFPKEGPSILRIQQVVRGDSAAYFCASSPWTSGGTDTQYFGPGTRLTVL.

This clonotype was counted a few times. The V call is TRBV6-1, the J call TRBJ1-5, with TRBD1 as a possible D gene (6 bases). The CDR3 extends over 14 amino acids. Germline values: CDR1 MNHNS, CDR2 SASEGT. With 6 bases removed from V and 3 bases from J, the gap between germline ends came to 12 bases. CDR3 coding DNA: TGTGCCAGCAGACCCGGACAGCACAATCAGCCCCAGCATTTT. Its translation: CASRPGQHNQPQHF.

This chain joins TRBV20-1 and TRBJ2-3; 8 nucleotides match TRBD2. V was clipped by 4 bases and J by 0 bases; unmatched bases: 3. The CDR3 totals 14 residues. The germline V gene encodes CDR1 DFQATT and CDR2 SNEGSKA (reference sequence). CDR3 residues: CSAILAGSTDTQYF. DNA for the CDR3: TGCAGTGCTATCCTAGCGGGTAGCACAGATACGCAGTATTTT.

This clonotype was detected only a few times. The chain has TRBV12-3 or TRBV12-4 and TRBJ1-2; D might be TRBD1 (5 bases). The CDR3 loop spans 17 amino acids. Trimming shortened V by 2 bases and J by 3 bases, and 19 bases separated the two germline ends. CDR3 protein: CASSLSSDGGVHYGYTF. CDR3 DNA sequence: TGTGCCAGCAGTTTATCCTCAGATGGGGGGGTTCACTATGGCTACACCTTC.

This clonotype has more than one count but fewer than ten. V and J are TRBV4-3 and TRBJ2-1; D is unresolved. CDR3 size: 14 residues. Germline V CDR1 and CDR2: LGHNA, YSLEER. The germline V and J ends were trimmed by 0 bases and 3 bases, with 6 bases remaining between them. DNA for the CDR3: TGCGCCAGCAGCCAAGATTGGAACTACAATGAGCAGTTCTTC. Protein sequence: CASSQDWNYNEQFF.

The sample holds a few counts of this clonotype. This chain links TRBV7-8 with TRBJ2-5, with D perhaps matching TRBD2 (5 bases). From germline, CDR1 is SGHVS and CDR2 FQNEAQ. The CDR3 spans 14 residues. The germline V and J ends were trimmed by 1 base and 7 bases, with 13 bases remaining between them. This CDR3 is CASSLDGKSVTQYF. CDR3 nucleotides: TGTGCCAGCAGCTTAGACGGGAAGTCAGTGACCCAGTACTTC.

This clonotype was counted only a few times. The rearrangement uses TRBV19 and TRBJ2-3; D unclear. The V and J ends lost 6 bases and 1 base respectively, with 23 bases between them. CDR1 is LNHDA, CDR2 SQIVND, per germline (reference sequence). The CDR3 spans 18 residues. The CDR3 reads CASSPEPSAMIGTDTQYF. CDR3 bases: TGTGCCAGTAGCCCCGAACCCTCGGCAATGATAGGCACAGATACGCAGTATTTT.

CDR3 protein: CASSYGGASETQYF. The CDR3 bases are TGTGCCAGCAGTTACGGGGGGGCGAGCGAGACCCAGTACTTC. The V and J genes are TRBV6-5 and TRBJ2-5, with a possible D match to TRBD2 (7 bases). V dropped 2 bases and J dropped 5 bases, with 12 bases sitting between them. Germline loops: CDR1 MNHEY, CDR2 SVGAGI. CDR3 length: 14 amino acids.

This clonotype has a handful of counts. J is TRBJ2-5 and V is TRBV5-1, with D possibly matching TRBD2 (6 bases). CDR1 and CDR2 (germline): SGHRS, YFSETQ. CDR3 length: 15 amino acids. Trimming took off 4 bases at V and 5 bases at J, with 18 bases between the two ends. In DNA, the CDR3 is TGCGCCAGCAGCCCAGCTGATTTAGGAGGGGAGACCCAGTACTTC. Amino acid sequence: CASSPADLGGETQYF.

This clonotype turned up a few times. The chain couples TRBV5-6 to TRBJ2-1; 8 bases are shared with TRBD2. CDR3 length: 15 amino acids. The junction had 5 bases not matched to a gene; V was cut back by 2 bases and J by 4 bases. Per germline, CDR1 SGHDT and CDR2 YYEEEE. CDR3 in amino acids: CASSLSGLAYNEQFF. The CDR3 bases are TGTGCCAGCAGCTTATCCGGACTAGCTTACAATGAGCAGTTCTTC.